This TCR beta chain was sequenced in a study of blood T cell repertoires in COVID-19. This study enrolled people aged about 18 to 95 from 24 US geographic areas. Participants in the exposed group had met a COVID-19 case in the 2 weeks before joining the study. With 0 bases removed from V and 0 bases from J, the gap between germline ends came to 22 bases. The CDR3 runs to 20 residues. CDR1 and CDR2 (germline): LGHNA, YSLEER. The assay was immunoSEQ multiplex PCR, and TCRdb's table has in-frame clones only and misses some. The sample consists of roughly 220,000 clones, 90% of them appearing once. The sequencing sample was made of PBMCs or T cells enriched from blood (not recorded which). This chain joins TRBV4-3 and TRBJ2-3; tentatively, D is TRBD1 (6 bases). The TCR sequence derives from a man under 40 who had been exposed to COVID-19. The CDR3 loop is CASSQEWSGHQTTSTDTQYF. CDR3 sequence (DNA): TGCGCCAGCAGCCAAGAGTGGTCGGGACACCAGACAACTAGCACAGATACGCAGTATTTT.